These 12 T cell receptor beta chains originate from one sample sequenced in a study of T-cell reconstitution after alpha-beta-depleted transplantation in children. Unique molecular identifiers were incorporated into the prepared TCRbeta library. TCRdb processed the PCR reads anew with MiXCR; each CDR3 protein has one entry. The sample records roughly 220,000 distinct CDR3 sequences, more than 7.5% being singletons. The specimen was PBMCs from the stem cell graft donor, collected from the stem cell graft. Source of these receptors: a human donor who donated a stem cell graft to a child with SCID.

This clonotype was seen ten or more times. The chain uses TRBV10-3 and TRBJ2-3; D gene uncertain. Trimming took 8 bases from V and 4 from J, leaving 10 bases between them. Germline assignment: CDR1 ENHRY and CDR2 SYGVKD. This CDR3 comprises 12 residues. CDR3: CAIAPWADTQYF. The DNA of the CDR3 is TGTGCCATCGCCCCGTGGGCAGATACGCAGTATTTT.

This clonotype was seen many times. The DNA of the CDR3 is TGTGCCAGCTCACCAGGGACAGGGGAAGATTACGAGCAGTACTTC. This gives the protein CASSPGTGEDYEQYF. The J gene is TRBJ2-7, the V gene TRBV18; the match to TRBD1 covers 10 bases. This CDR3 comprises 15 residues. Losses at the gene ends were 2 bases for V and 4 bases for J; bases not matched to a gene: 5. The germline V gene has CDR1 KGHSH and CDR2 LQKENI.

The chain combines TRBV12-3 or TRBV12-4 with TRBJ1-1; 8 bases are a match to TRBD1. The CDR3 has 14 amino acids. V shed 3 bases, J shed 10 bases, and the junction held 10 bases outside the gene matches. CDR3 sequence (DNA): TGTGCCAGCAGTTTTAGCACAGGGGGGTTAACAGCTTTCTTT. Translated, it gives CASSFSTGGLTAFF.

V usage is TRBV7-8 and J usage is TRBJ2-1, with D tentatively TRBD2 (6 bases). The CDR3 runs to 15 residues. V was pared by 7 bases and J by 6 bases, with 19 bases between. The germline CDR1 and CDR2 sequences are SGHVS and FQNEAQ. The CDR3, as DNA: TGTGCCAGCATCCCCGCGGGACCCGAGAGCAATGAGCAGTTCTTC. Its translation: CASIPAGPESNEQFF.

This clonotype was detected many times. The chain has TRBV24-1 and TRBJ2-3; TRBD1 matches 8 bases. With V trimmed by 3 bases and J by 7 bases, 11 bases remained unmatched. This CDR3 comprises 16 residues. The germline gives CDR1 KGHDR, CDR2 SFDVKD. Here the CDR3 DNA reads TGTGCCACCAGTGATCAGGGGGCGGACCGCGTTAATACGCAGTATTTT. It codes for CATSDQGADRVNTQYF.

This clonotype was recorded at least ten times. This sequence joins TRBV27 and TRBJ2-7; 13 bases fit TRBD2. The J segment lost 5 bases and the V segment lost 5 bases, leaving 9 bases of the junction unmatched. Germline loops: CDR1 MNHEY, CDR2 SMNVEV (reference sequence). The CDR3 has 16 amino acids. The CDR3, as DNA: TGTGCCAGCAGTCCCCGACTAGCGGGGGGTTTCAACGAGCAGTACTTC. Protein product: CASSPRLAGGFNEQYF.

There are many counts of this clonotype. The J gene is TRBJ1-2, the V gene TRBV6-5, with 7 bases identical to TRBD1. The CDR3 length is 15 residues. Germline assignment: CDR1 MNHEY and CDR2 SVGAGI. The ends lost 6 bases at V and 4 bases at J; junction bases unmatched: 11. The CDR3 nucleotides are TGTGCCAGCAGGCCTACCGGGACAGTAGGCTATGGCTACACCTTC. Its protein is CASRPTGTVGYGYTF.

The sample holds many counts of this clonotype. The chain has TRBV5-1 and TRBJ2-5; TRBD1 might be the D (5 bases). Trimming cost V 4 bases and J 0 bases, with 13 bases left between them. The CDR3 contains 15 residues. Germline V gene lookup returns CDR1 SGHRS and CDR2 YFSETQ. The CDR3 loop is CASSRRPGYQETQYF. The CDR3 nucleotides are TGCGCCAGCAGCCGACGCCCAGGGTACCAAGAGACCCAGTACTTC.

The CDR3 DNA follows: TGCGCCAGCAGCCTCGACAGGGGGGTAATCCAAGAGACCCAGTACTTC. It encodes CASSLDRGVIQETQYF. This chain uses TRBV5-1 with TRBJ2-5; 9 bases align to TRBD1. V lost 4 bases and J lost 1; bases outside the gene matches: 8. Germline CDR1 and CDR2: SGHRS and YFSETQ. This CDR3 region has 16 residues.

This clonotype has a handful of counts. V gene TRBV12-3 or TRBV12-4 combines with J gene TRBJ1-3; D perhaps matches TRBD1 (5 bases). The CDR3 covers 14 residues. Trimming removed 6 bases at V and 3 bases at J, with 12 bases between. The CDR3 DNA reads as TGTGCCAGCAGCAACTCCGGGGGTGGAAACACCATATATTTT. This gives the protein CASSNSGGGNTIYF.

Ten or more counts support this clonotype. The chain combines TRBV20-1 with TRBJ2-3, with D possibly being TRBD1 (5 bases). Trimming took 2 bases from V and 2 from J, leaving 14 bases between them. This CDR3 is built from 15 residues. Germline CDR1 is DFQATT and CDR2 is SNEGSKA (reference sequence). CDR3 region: CSARKTAEPTDTQYF. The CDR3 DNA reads TGCAGTGCTAGAAAGACAGCCGAACCCACAGATACGCAGTATTTT.

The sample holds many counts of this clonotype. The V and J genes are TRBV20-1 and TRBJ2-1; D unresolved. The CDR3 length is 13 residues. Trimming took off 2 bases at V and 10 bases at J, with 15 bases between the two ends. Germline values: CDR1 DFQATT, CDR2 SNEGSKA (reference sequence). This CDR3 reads CSARRRTTGEQFF. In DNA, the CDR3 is TGCAGTGCTAGACGGCGGACCACCGGGGAGCAGTTCTTC.